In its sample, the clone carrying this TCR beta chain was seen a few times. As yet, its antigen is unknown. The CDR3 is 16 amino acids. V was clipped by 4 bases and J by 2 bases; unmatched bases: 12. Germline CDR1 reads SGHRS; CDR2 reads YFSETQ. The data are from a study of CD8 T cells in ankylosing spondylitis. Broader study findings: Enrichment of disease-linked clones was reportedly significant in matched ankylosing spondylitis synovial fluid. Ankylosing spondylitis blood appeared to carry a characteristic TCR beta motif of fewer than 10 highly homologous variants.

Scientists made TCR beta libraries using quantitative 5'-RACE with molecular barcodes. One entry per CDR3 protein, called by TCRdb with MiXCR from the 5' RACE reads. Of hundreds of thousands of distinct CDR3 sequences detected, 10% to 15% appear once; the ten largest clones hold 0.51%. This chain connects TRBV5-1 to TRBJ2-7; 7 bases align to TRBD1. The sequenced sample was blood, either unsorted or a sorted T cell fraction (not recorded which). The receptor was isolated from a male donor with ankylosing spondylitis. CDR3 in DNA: TGCGCCAGCAGCCTGACCGGGACAGTCGTTACCTACGAGCAGTACTTC. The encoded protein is CASSLTGTVVTYEQYF.